Below are 28 T cell receptor beta chains sequenced from a single sample in a study of tumor-infiltrating lymphocytes in primary liver carcinoma. From around 0.5 ug total RNA, TCR beta cDNA was generated with a primer in the constant region. Slightly modified ARM-PCR served as the procedure for the TCR beta libraries. These libraries came from three rounds of nested multiplex PCR. The study ran its first two PCR rounds for roughly 9 cycles each, using TRBV1-TRBV30 forward primers and a C-beta reverse primer. Each CDR3 protein gets one entry after TCRdb re-called the multiplex PCR reads with MiXCR. The data show tens of thousands of distinct CDR3 sequences, 70% to 80% seen once. Both RNA and DNA were isolated together from around 20-30 mg of bulk tissue that had not been sorted. Specimen: liver tumor tissue from sampling region 3. Indicated subset: tumor region T3, left-lateral pole. The receptors derive from a man aged 35 to 55 with primary liver carcinoma and hepatitis B virus infection.

The chain is built from TRBV6-1 and TRBJ2-1, with 8 positions matching TRBD2. Germline CDR1 MNHNS, CDR2 SASEGT. Trimming took 9 bases from V and 7 from J; bases not matched to a gene: 14. The length of the CDR3 is 15 residues. The CDR3 DNA reads TGTGCCAGTAGAGAGAAGGCGGGAGGTATGAATGAGCAGTTCTTC. Protein: CASREKAGGMNEQFF.

Concerning this clonotype itself: Relative to the germline gene, one junction end is altered; a read error may explain this. This rearrangement joins TRBV29-1 to TRBJ2-5; TRBD2 agrees at 11 bases. Looked up from germline, CDR1 is SQVTM and CDR2 is ANQGSEA. The CDR3 has 19 residues. This CDR3 is CSVEGRLAGGSRGQETQNF. CDR3 DNA sequence: TGTAGCGTTGAGGGGAGGCTAGCGGGAGGATCAAGGGGGCAAGAGACCCAGAACTTC.

A note on this clonotype: The junction departs from germline at one end; a sequencing error may be responsible. The chain combines TRBV29-1 with TRBJ1-2; D is perhaps TRBD1 (6 bases). The CDR3 is 17 residues long. The germline V gene encodes CDR1 SQVTM and CDR2 ANQGSEA. The CDR3 loop is CSVACYQGRGSNDGYTF. The CDR3 coding sequence is TGCAGTGTTGCCTGTTACCAGGGGAGAGGGTCGAATGATGGCTACACCTTC.

This clonotype has at least ten counts. The rearrangement joins TRBV18 to TRBJ2-3; no clear D. The CDR3 length is 12 residues. Per the germline V gene, CDR1 is KGHSH and CDR2 is LQKENI. Trimming left V 8 bases short and J 0 bases short, with 6 bases between. The CDR3 here is CASSPSTDTQYF. The DNA of the CDR3 is TGTGCCAGCAGCCCTAGCACAGATACGCAGTATTTT. The variable domain in full, completed from reference TRBV18 and TRBJ2-3, reads NAGVMQNPRHLVRRRGQEARLRCSPMKGHSHVYWYRQLPEEGLKFMVYLQKENIIDESGMPKERFSAEFPKEGPSILRIQQVVRGDSAAYFCASSPSTDTQYFGPGTRLTVL.

This clonotype was counted ten times or more. This sequence joins TRBV4-1 and TRBJ2-7; 8 bases are shared with TRBD1. Unmatched junction bases numbered 9, after V lost 2 bases and J lost 6 bases. This CDR3 region has 15 residues. Germline CDR1 MGHRA, CDR2 YSYEKL. In DNA form, the CDR3 reads TGCGCCAGCAGCCAATACCACAGGGGGTATAGCGAGCAGTACTTC. Translating gives CASSQYHRGYSEQYF.

The V gene is TRBV6-6, the J gene TRBJ2-2, with TRBD1 as a possible D gene (6 bases). The CDR3 runs 15 residues. V was clipped by 7 bases and J by 0 bases, with 12 bases between them. Germline CDR1 is MNHNY and CDR2 is SVGAGI (reference sequence). CDR3 bases: TGTGCCAGCAACTCGACAGGACCGAACACCGGGGAGCTGTTTTTT. Its protein product is CASNSTGPNTGELFF.

In regard to this clonotype: Compared with germline, one end of the junction differs, possibly owing to a read error. J is TRBJ2-2 and V is TRBV7-9, with TRBD2 as a possible D gene (5 bases). Looked up from germline, CDR1 is SEHNR and CDR2 is FQNEAQ (reference sequence). This CDR3 region has 14 residues. The CDR3 region is CVSSLEVSTGELFF. In DNA, the CDR3 is TGTGTCAGCAGCTTAGAAGTGAGCACCGGGGAGCTGTTCTTT.

This clonotype was detected a few times. The chain has TRBV20-1 and TRBJ2-5, with 9 positions matching TRBD2. V trimming: 5 bases; J trimming: 1 base; junction bases outside the gene matches: 2. This CDR3 contains 13 residues. Germline V lookup: CDR1 DFQATT, CDR2 SNEGSKA (reference sequence). CDR3 in DNA: TGCAGTGCTGTACTAGCGGGCCAAGAGACCCAGTACTTC. Encoded protein: CSAVLAGQETQYF.

This clonotype was observed many times. This sequence joins TRBV28 and TRBJ1-5; 8 bases agree with TRBD1. The junction had 6 bases not matched to a gene; V was cut back by 5 bases and J by 3 bases. This CDR3 contains 15 residues. Per germline, CDR1 MDHEN and CDR2 SYDVKM. This CDR3 reads CASSPPGGFNQPQHF. The CDR3 nucleotides are TGTGCCAGCAGTCCTCCAGGGGGCTTCAATCAGCCCCAGCATTTT.

Concerning this clonotype: Mismatch with germline at one junction end may stem from a read error. The chain employs TRBV4-1 and TRBJ2-5; D might be TRBD2 (6 bases). Germline lookup yields CDR1 MGHRA and CDR2 YSYEKL. The CDR3 is 15 residues long. CDR3: CASSQELGKGGTQYF. The CDR3 coding sequence is TGCGCGAGCAGCCAAGAATTAGGCAAGGGAGGGACCCAGTACTTC.

This chain joins TRBV12-3 or TRBV12-4 and TRBJ2-2, with 11 nucleotides matching TRBD1. This CDR3 has 15 amino acids. The CDR3 sequence is CANSPGQGDTGELFF. The CDR3 DNA follows: TGTGCTAACAGTCCGGGACAGGGGGACACCGGGGAGCTGTTTTTT.

Comment on this clonotype: A read error may produce the germline difference seen at one junction end. The chain has TRBV4-1 and TRBJ2-2, with a weak D call TRBD2 (5 bases). Germline V gene data show CDR1 as MGHRA and CDR2 as YSYEKL. CDR3 length equals 16 residues. Here the CDR3 reads CTSSPVEGLDIGELFF. CDR3 DNA: TGCACCAGCAGCCCAGTAGAGGGTCTCGACATCGGGGAGCTGTTTTTT.

Turning to this clonotype: The junction shows a germline mismatch at one end, possibly a read error. The chain combines TRBV6-6 with TRBJ1-1; D may be TRBD1 (6 bases). Per germline, CDR1 MNHNY and CDR2 SVGAGI (reference sequence). This CDR3 is 15 amino acids long. The CDR3 DNA follows: TGTGCCAGCAGCCCCCGGACAGTTATGAACACTGAAGTTTTGTTT. Protein: CASSPRTVMNTEVLF.

This clonotype was counted once. A junction boundary mismatches the germline segment, possibly from a read error. The chain has TRBV29-1 and TRBJ2-1, with D unclear. The CDR3 contains 10 residues. Germline V CDR1 and CDR2: SQVTM, ANQGSEA. As DNA, the CDR3 is TGCAGCGGATCATACAACGAGCAGTTCTTC. This sequence encodes CSGSYNEQFF.

As regards this clonotype: This clone may be a read error of a much larger clone one base away. The rearrangement uses TRBV2 and TRBJ2-1; tentatively, D is TRBD1 (5 bases). The CDR3 is made up of 15 amino acids. Per germline, CDR1 SNHLY and CDR2 FYNNEI. The CDR3 loop reads CTSSEEYAPGNEQFF. Here the CDR3 DNA reads TGTACCAGCAGTGAAGAATATGCCCCAGGGAATGAGCAGTTCTTC.

This clonotype was seen at least ten times. This sequence joins TRBV7-8 and TRBJ1-1, with a weak D call TRBD1 (5 bases). The CDR3 length is 15 residues. Trimming pared 1 base from V and 0 bases from J, leaving 9 bases between. Germline V gene data show CDR1 as SGHVS and CDR2 as FQNEAQ. CDR3 nucleotides: TGTGCCAGCAGCTTAGGGGGGAGGGTGAACACTGAAGCTTTCTTT. Residues: CASSLGGRVNTEAFF.

V and J are TRBV29-1 and TRBJ2-3; 8 bases fit TRBD1. The CDR3 extends over 14 amino acids. Looked up from germline, CDR1 is SQVTM and CDR2 is ANQGSEA. The CDR3 is CNAGQGDISDTQYF. The CDR3 DNA reads TGCAACGCTGGACAGGGTGACATTTCCGATACGCAGTATTTT.

This clonotype is medium-sized within its sample. The chain has TRBV6-6 and TRBJ1-5; D is unclear. CDR1 is MNHNY and CDR2 is SVGAGI in the germline V gene (reference sequence). Trimming took off 6 bases at V and 4 bases at J, with 10 bases between the two ends. The CDR3 has 13 amino acids. CDR3 coding DNA: TGTGCCAGCAGGCCGACGTCTAATCAGCCCCAGCATTTT. It encodes CASRPTSNQPQHF.

As regards this clonotype: Its ends do not fully match the called genes, so a read error is possible. V is TRBV29-1 and J is TRBJ2-2; D possibly corresponds to TRBD2 (6 bases). This CDR3 comprises 15 residues. CDR1 and CDR2 (germline): SQVTM, ANQGSEA. The CDR3 is CSVEDAAGSPGELFF. The CDR3 DNA sequence: TGCAGCGTCGAAGACGCTGCGGGATCCCCCGGGGAGCTGTTTTTT.

Comments on this clonotype: This clone may be a read error of a much larger clone one base away. The genes are TRBV29-1 and TRBJ1-2; TRBD1 matches 8 bases. Germline assignment: CDR1 SQVTM and CDR2 ANQGSEA. The CDR3 runs to 14 residues. Losses at the gene ends were 8 bases for V and 7 bases for J; bases not matched to a gene: 15. CDR3: CSHRGQGRASGYTF. In DNA, the CDR3 is TGCAGCCACAGAGGACAGGGTCGCGCCTCTGGCTACACCTTC.

The sample holds many counts of this clonotype. The CDR3, as DNA: TGTGCCAGCAGCCCCTCGGGAGGTCTCCACAATGAGCAGTTCTTC. Translating it yields CASSPSGGLHNEQFF. This chain uses TRBV5-4 with TRBJ2-1; 7 bases agree with TRBD2. After removal of 4 bases from V and 5 bases from J, the junction contained 9 bases not matched to a gene. This CDR3 contains 15 residues. Per the germline V gene, CDR1 is SGHNT and CDR2 is YYREEE (reference sequence).

A word on this clonotype: Possible read error: a much larger clone is one base away. The chain uses TRBV28 and TRBJ2-3; D might be TRBD2 (5 bases). The V gene lost 5 bases and the J gene lost 2 bases, with 14 bases spanning the gap. The CDR3 runs 15 residues. CDR1 MDHEN and CDR2 SYDVKM come from the germline V gene. CDR3 in amino acids: CASSPGLSLTDTQYF. CDR3 nucleotide sequence: TGTGCCAGCAGTCCAGGACTCTCTCTCACAGATACGCAGTATTTT.

In its sample, this clonotype was seen many times. This chain links TRBV5-5 with TRBJ2-7; 10 bases are shared with TRBD2. Germline V lookup: CDR1 SGHKS, CDR2 YYEKEE (reference sequence). The CDR3 has 14 amino acids. J lost 3 bases, V lost 2 bases, and 2 bases had no gene match. CDR3 sequence: CASSLTSGDYEQYF. The CDR3 DNA is TGTGCCAGCAGCTTAACTAGCGGGGACTACGAGCAGTACTTC.

V usage is TRBV20-1 and J usage is TRBJ2-5; a weak D match, TRBD1 (6 bases). The CDR3 is 15 residues long. Germline CDR1 DFQATT, CDR2 SNEGSKA (reference sequence). The germline V and J ends were trimmed by 0 bases and 4 bases, with 15 bases remaining between them. The CDR3: CSARDWTDIIETQYF. CDR3 nucleotides: TGCAGTGCTAGAGATTGGACAGATATCATAGAGACCCAGTACTTC.

A word on this clonotype: Relative to the germline gene, one junction end is altered; a read error may explain this. The chain combines TRBV10-3 with TRBJ2-7; the match to TRBD1 covers 9 bases. The germline gives CDR1 ENHRY, CDR2 SYGVKD. The CDR3 loop spans 14 amino acids. The CDR3 DNA follows: TGTACCATCAGTTCCGGGACAGGGATTTACGAGCAGTACTTC. Encoded protein: CTISSGTGIYEQYF.

V and J are TRBV29-1 and TRBJ2-7; possible D gene TRBD1, 6 bases. V was trimmed by 5 bases and J by 3 bases, leaving 14 bases between them. The CDR3 sequence is 13 residues long. Germline CDR1 reads SQVTM; CDR2 reads ANQGSEA. The CDR3 DNA follows: TGCAGCGTTTCCCGGGCAGGGGACTACGAGCAGTACTTC. Protein: CSVSRAGDYEQYF.

The V gene is TRBV4-1, the J gene TRBJ2-3; D not resolved. Per the germline V gene, CDR1 is MGHRA and CDR2 is YSYEKL. This CDR3 spans 14 amino acids. V was cut by 1 base and J by 15 bases, with 20 bases left in between. Here the CDR3 reads CASSQGVQEDMQYF. The DNA for the CDR3 is TGCGCCAGCAGCCAAGGAGTACAAGAGGATATGCAATATTTT.

This clonotype occurred once. The final CDR3 position lacks the conserved phenylalanine or tryptophan, pointing to a likely read error. J is TRBJ1-4 and V is TRBV11-2, with D perhaps matching TRBD1 (6 bases). Trimming shortened V by 0 bases and J by 8 bases, and 10 bases separated the two germline ends. CDR3 length: 14 residues. The germline CDR1 and CDR2 sequences are SGHAT and FQNNGV. This CDR3 reads CASSLEVGGEKLFS. The CDR3 DNA reads TGTGCCAGCAGCTTAGAGGTCGGGGGCGAAAAACTGTTTTCT.